A single sample gave rise to the 5 T cell receptor beta chains below, sequenced in a study of Ad26.COV2.S vaccination and SARS-CoV-2 variants. The treatment was: about 20 received Ad26.COV2.S at low or high dose, single or two shots; roughly five received placebo; per-sample allocation not given. The investigators took samples on day 63 after the first vaccine or placebo injection. Assay used: immunoSEQ multiplex PCR; TCRdb lists only in-frame clones, some missing. In the table there are a few hundred thousand clones, under 90% of which are singletons. Specimen: peripheral blood, collected in a trial of Ad26.COV2.S vaccine versus placebo. The receptors were gathered from a person aged 18-60 years who received the Ad26.COV2.S COVID-19 vaccine or a placebo.

As DNA, the CDR3 is TGTGCCAGCTCACCAGGACTAGCTATCACAGATACGCAGTATTTT. This translates into CASSPGLAITDTQYF. This sequence joins TRBV18 and TRBJ2-3, with 8 bases matching TRBD2. CDR3 size: 15 residues. V shed 2 bases, J shed 2 bases, and the junction held 3 bases outside the gene matches. Per germline, CDR1 KGHSH and CDR2 LQKENI.

This rearrangement joins TRBV24-1 to TRBJ2-1, with D unresolved. V lost 4 bases and J 5 bases, leaving 11 bases between the germline ends. The germline gives CDR1 KGHDR, CDR2 SFDVKD. The CDR3 sequence is 14 residues long. CDR3 residues: CATSDTNSNNEQFF. The CDR3 nucleotides read TGTGCCACCAGTGACACTAACTCTAACAATGAGCAGTTCTTC.

The CDR3 loop is CSVELNRDYEQYF. In DNA, the CDR3 is TGCAGCGTTGAATTGAACAGGGACTACGAGCAGTACTTC. The rearrangement uses TRBV29-1 and TRBJ2-7; maybe TRBD1 (6 bases). Looked up from germline, CDR1 is SQVTM and CDR2 is ANQGSEA. V was clipped by 2 bases and J by 3 bases, with 11 bases between them. The CDR3 is 13 residues long.

The gene calls are TRBV6-5 and TRBJ1-6; TRBD1 matches 10 bases. Germline-derived CDR1 and CDR2 are MNHEY and SVGAGI. The length of the CDR3 is 15 residues. V shed 6 bases and J 8 bases; nucleotides not matched to a gene: 7. The CDR3 coding sequence is TGTGCCAGCAGCAGACTGACAGGGGGCGATTCACCCCTCCACTTT. It translates to CASSRLTGGDSPLHF.

The V call is TRBV10-3, the J call TRBJ2-7; 7 nucleotides agree with TRBD1. The V segment lost 2 bases and the J segment 1 base; nucleotides outside the gene matches: 2. The germline gives CDR1 ENHRY, CDR2 SYGVKD. The CDR3 runs 14 residues. The CDR3 reads CAISERTGSYEQYF. CDR3 sequence (DNA): TGTGCCATCAGTGAGCGGACAGGTTCCTACGAGCAGTACTTC.